This T cell receptor beta chain was recovered during a study of post-analysis software for immune sequencing data. Overall study: Included among the disease courses, which were recorded for the cohort, were relapsing-remitting, secondary progressive and progressive-relapsing multiple sclerosis.

A note on this clonotype: Its matching antigen is unknown.

Built from TCR beta cDNA, the libraries had unique molecular identifiers in them. Input amounts of roughly 0.85 to 10 million T cells were used. These gave around 500,000 cDNA molecules, so each molecule approximated one T cell. TCRdb redid the calling of the PCR reads with MiXCR, one entry per CDR3 protein. Among 600,000 to 700,000 distinct CDR3 sequences listed, 59% were seen once. V was pared by 6 bases and J by 2 bases, with 6 bases of the junction left unmatched. CDR3 length: 14 amino acids. From germline, CDR1 is SGHTA and CDR2 FQGNSA. Broader study findings: By F measure, samples from a shared preparation batch strongly co-clustered. Comparison of patients with controls showed roughly five TRBV segments more frequent in patients, TRBV5-6, TRBV5-1 and TRBV20-1 among them.

This TCR derives from a girl aged 2 to 9 with multiple sclerosis. The chain employs TRBV7-2 and TRBJ2-5, with 7 bases aligning to TRBD2. Material for sequencing was blood. The CDR3 here is CASSQREAQETQYF. Written as DNA, the CDR3 is TGTGCCAGCAGTCAGCGGGAAGCTCAAGAGACCCAGTACTTC.